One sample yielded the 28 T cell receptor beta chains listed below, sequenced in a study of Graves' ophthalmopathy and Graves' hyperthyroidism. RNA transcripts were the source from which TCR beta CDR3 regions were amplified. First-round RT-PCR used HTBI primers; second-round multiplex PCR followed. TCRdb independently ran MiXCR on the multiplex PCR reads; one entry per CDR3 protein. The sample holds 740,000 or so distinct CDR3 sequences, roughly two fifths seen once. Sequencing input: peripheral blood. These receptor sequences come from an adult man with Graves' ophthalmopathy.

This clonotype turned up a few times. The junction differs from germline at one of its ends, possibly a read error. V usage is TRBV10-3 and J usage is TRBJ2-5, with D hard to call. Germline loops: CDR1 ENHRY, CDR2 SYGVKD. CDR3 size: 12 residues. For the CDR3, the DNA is TGTGCCAGCAGTGACGTCACAGAGACCCAGTACTTC. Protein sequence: CASSDVTETQYF.

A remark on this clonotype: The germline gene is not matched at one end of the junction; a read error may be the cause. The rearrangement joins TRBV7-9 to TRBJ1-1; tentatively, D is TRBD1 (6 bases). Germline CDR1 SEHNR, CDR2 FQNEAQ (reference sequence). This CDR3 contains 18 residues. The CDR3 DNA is TGCGCCAGCAGCCCACGGCTTGGAATGGGGGGGCGGTTCACTGAAGCTTTCTTT. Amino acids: CASSPRLGMGGRFTEAFF.

CDR3 nucleotides: TGTGCCAGCAGTAAAGAAGGAGAAACTAGATATAGCAATCAGCCCCAGCATTTT. Amino acid sequence: CASSKEGETRYSNQPQHF. The chain joins TRBV2 to TRBJ1-5, with D unresolved. Per the germline V gene, CDR1 is SNHLY and CDR2 is FYNNEI. The CDR3 loop spans 18 amino acids. The V end lost 5 bases, the J end lost 0 bases, and 20 bases lay between the germline ends.

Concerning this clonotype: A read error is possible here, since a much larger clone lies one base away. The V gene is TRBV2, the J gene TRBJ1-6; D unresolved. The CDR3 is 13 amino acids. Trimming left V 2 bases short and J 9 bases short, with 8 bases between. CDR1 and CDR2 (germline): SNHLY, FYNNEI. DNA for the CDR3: TGTGCCAGCAGTGAAAGGGCCGGTTCACCCCTCCACTTT. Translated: CASSERAGSPLHF.

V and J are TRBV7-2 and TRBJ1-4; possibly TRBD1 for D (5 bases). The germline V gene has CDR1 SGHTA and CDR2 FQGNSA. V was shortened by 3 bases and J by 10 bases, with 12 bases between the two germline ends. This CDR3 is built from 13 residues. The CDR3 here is CASSLGGQGKLFF. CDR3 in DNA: TGTGCCAGCAGCTTGGGCGGTCAGGGAAAACTGTTTTTT.

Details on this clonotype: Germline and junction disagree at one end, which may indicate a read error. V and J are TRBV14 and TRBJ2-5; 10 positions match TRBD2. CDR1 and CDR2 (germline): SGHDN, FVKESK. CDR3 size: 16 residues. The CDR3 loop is CAGSQGLAGAGETQYF. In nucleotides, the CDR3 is TGTGCCGGCAGCCAGGGCCTAGCGGGAGCGGGAGAGACCCAGTACTTC. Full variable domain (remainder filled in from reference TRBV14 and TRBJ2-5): EAGVTQFPSHSVIEKGQTVTLRCDPISGHDNLYWYRRVMGKEIKFLLHFVKESKQDESGMPNNRFLAERTGGTYSTLKVQPAELEDSGVYFCAGSQGLAGAGETQYFGPGTRLLVL.

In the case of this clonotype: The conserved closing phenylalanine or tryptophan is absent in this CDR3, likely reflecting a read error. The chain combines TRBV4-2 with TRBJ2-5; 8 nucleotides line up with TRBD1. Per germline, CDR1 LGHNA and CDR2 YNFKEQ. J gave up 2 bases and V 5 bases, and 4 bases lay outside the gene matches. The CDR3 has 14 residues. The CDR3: CASSFGDRQETQYV. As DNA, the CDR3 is TGTGCCAGCAGCTTTGGGGACAGGCAAGAGACCCAGTACGTC.

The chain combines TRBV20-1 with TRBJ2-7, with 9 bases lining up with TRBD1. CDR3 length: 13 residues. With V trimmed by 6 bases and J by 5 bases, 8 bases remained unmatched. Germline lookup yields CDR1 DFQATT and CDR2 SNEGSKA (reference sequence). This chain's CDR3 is CSASRDRVHEQYF. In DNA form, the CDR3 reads TGCAGTGCCAGCCGGGACAGGGTCCACGAGCAGTACTTC.

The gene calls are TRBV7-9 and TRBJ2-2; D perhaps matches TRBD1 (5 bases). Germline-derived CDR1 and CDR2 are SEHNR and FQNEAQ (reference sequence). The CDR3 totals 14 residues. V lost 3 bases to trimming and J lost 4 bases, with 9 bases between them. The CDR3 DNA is TGTGCCAGCAGCTTCGAAGGGGTCACCGGGGAGCTGTTTTTT. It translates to CASSFEGVTGELFF.

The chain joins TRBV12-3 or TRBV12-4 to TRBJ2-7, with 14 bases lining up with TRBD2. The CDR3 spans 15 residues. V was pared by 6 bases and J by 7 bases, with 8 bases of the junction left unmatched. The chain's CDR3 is CASSQGLAGAEEQYF. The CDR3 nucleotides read TGTGCCAGCAGCCAGGGACTAGCGGGAGCGGAGGAGCAGTACTTC.

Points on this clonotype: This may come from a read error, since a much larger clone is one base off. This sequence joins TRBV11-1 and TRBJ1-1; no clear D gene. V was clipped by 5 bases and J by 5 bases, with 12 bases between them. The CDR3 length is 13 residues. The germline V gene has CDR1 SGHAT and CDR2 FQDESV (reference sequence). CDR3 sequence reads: CASSLLDWTEAFF. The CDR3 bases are TGTGCCAGCAGCCTACTAGATTGGACTGAAGCTTTCTTT.

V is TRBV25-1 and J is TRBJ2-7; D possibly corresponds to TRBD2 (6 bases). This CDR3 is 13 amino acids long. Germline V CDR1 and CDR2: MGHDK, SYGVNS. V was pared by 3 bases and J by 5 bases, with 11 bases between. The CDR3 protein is CASSESSGDEQYF. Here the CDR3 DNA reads TGTGCCAGCAGTGAGTCCTCGGGGGACGAGCAGTACTTC.

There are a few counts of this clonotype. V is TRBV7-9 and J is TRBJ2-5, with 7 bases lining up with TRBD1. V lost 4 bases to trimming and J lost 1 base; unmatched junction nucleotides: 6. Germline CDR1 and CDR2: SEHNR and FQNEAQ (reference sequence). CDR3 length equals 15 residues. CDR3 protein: CASSSLDRAQETQYF. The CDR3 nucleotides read TGTGCCAGCAGCTCCCTCGACAGGGCCCAAGAGACCCAGTACTTC.

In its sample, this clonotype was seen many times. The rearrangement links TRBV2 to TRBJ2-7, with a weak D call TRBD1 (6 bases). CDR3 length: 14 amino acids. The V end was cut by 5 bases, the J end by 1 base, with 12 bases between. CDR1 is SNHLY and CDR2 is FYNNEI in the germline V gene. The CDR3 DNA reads TGTGCCAGCAGTAGCAGGGGCTGGTCCTACGAGCAGTACTTC. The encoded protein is CASSSRGWSYEQYF.

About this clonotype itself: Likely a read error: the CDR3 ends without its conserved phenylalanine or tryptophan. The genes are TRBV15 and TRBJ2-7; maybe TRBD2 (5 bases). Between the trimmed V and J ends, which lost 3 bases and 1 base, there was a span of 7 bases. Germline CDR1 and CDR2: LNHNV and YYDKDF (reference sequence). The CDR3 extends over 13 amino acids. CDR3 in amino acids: CATSREVSYEQYL. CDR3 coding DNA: TGTGCCACCAGCAGGGAGGTTTCCTACGAGCAGTACCTC.

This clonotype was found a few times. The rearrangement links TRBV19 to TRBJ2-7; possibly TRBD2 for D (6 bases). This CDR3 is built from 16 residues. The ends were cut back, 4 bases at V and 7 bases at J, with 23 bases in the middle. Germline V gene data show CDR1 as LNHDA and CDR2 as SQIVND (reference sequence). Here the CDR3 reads CASSTPGLGERGEQYF. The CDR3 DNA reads TGTGCCAGTAGTACGCCGGGACTCGGGGAGAGGGGTGAGCAGTACTTC.

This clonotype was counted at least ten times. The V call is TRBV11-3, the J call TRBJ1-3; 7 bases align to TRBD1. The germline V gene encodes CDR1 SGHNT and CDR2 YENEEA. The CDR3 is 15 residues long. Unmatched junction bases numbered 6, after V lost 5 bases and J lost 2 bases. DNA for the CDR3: TGTGCCAGCAGCCTCACAGGGGACGCTGGAAACACCATATATTTT. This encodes CASSLTGDAGNTIYF.

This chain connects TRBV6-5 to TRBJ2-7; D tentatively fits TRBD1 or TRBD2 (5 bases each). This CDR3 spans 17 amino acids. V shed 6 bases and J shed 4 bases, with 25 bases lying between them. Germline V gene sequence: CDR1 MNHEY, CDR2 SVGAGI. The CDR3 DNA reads TGTGCCAGCAGAACAGCCCGAGGGGCCTCTCGAGTTTACGAGCAGTACTTC. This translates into CASRTARGASRVYEQYF.

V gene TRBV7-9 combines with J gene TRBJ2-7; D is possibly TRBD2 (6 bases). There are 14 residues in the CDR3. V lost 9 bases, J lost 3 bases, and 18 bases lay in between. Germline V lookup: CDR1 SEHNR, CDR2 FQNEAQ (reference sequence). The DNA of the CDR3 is TGTGCCAGTAGTCCGGCGGGACTCTACTACGAGCAGTACTTC. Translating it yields CASSPAGLYYEQYF.

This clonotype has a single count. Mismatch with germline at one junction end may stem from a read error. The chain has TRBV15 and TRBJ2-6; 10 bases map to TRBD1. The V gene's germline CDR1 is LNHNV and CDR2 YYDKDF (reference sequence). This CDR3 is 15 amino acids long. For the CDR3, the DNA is TGTGCCACCAGCAGAGGGGACAGGGGCGAACTCACTGAAGCTTTC. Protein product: CATSRGDRGELTEAF.

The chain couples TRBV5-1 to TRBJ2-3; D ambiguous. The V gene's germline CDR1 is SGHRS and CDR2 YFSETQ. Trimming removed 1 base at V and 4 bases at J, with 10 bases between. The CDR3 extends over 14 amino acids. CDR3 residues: CASSLQESADTQYF. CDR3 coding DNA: TGCGCCAGCAGCTTGCAGGAAAGCGCAGATACGCAGTATTTT.

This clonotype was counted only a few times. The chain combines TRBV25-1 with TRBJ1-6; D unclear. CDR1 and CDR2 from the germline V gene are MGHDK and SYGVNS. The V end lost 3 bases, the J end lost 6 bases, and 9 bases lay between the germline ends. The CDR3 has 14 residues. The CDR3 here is CASSDSAVNSPLHF. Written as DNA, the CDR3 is TGTGCCAGCAGTGATAGTGCCGTTAATTCACCCCTCCACTTT.

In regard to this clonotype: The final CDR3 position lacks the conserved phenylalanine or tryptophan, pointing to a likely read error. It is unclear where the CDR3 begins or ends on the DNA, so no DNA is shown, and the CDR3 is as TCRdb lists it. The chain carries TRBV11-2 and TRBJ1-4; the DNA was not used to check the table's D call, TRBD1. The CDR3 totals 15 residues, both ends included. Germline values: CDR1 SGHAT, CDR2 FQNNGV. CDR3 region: CASSLRGRNNEKPFL.

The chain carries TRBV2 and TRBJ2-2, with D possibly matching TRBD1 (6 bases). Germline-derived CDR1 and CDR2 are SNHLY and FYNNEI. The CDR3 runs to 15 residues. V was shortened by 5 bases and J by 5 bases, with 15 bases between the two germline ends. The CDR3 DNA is TGTGCCAGCAGTTTAGGCAGGGGTATGACCGGGGAGCTGTTTTTT. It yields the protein CASSLGRGMTGELFF.

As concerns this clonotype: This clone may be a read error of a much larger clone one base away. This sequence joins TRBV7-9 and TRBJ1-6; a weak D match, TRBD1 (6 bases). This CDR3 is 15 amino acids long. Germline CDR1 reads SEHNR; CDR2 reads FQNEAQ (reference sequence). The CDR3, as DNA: TGTGCCAGCAGCTTAGTGGGCAGGGGAGGGTCACCCCTCCGCTTT. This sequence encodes CASSLVGRGGSPLRF.

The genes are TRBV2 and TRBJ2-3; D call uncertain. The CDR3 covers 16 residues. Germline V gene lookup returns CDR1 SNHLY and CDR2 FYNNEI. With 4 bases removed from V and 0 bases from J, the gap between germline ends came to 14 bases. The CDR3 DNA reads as TGTGCCAGCAGTGGACCTGATACTACTAGCACAGATACGCAGTATTTT. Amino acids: CASSGPDTTSTDTQYF.

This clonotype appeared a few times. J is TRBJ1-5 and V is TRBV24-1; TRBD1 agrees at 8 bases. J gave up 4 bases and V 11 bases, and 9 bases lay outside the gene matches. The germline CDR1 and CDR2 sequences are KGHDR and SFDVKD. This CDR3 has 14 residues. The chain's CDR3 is CASGPGQANQPQHF. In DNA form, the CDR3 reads TGTGCCAGCGGACCGGGACAGGCGAATCAGCCCCAGCATTTT.

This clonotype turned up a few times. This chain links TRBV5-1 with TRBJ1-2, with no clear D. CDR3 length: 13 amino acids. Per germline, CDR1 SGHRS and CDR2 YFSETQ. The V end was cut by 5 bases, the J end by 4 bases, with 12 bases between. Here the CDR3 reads CASRFEGLYGYTF. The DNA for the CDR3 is TGCGCCAGCAGGTTCGAAGGGCTCTATGGCTACACCTTC. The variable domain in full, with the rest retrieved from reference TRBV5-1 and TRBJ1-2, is KAGVTQTPRYLIKTRGQQVTLSCSPISGHRSVSWYQQTPGQGLQFLFEYFSETQRNKGNFPGRFSGRQFSNSRSEMNVSTLELGDSALYLCASRFEGLYGYTFGSGTRLTVV.